The 30 T cell receptor beta chains below come from one sample, sequenced in a study of shared clonotypes between healthy human individuals. The assay was immunoSEQ multiplex PCR, and TCRdb's table has in-frame clones only and misses some. The table has some 2,100,000 clones, about 92% seen once. Naive CD8 cells, CD45RO-negative and positively selected for CCR7, excluded terminally differentiated effector memory CD45RA+ cells. Sequences were obtained from naive CD8+ T cells from PBMCs. Receptors originate from a man between 18 and 35 years old in good health. Some clones in this sample may be carry-over from other donors' samples.

The chain recombines TRBV5-6 with TRBJ2-3, with D possibly being TRBD1 (7 bases). This CDR3 is built from 16 residues. Trimming stripped 1 base from V and 2 bases from J, with 14 bases between. Per germline, CDR1 SGHDT and CDR2 YYEEEE. The CDR3 coding sequence is TGTGCCAGCAGCTTGTACGGCGGGACAGACACAGATACGCAGTATTTT. The encoded protein is CASSLYGGTDTDTQYF.

V is TRBV27 and J is TRBJ2-7; tentatively, D is TRBD2 (6 bases). There are 13 residues in the CDR3. Per germline, CDR1 MNHEY and CDR2 SMNVEV (reference sequence). Trimming removed 6 bases at V and 9 bases at J, with 18 bases between. The CDR3 reads CASSLTEGRVQYF. The CDR3 coding sequence is TGTGCCAGCAGCTTGACGGAGGGTAGAGTGCAGTACTTC.

V is TRBV7-2 and J is TRBJ2-3, with TRBD2 matching over 9 bases. Unmatched junction bases numbered 6, after V lost 1 base and J lost 1 base. The germline gives CDR1 SGHTA, CDR2 FQGNSA. The CDR3 sequence is 17 residues long. This CDR3 reads CASSLDIAGVGTDTQYF. The DNA for the CDR3 is TGTGCCAGCAGCTTAGATATAGCGGGAGTTGGCACAGATACGCAGTATTTT.

V gene TRBV5-5 combines with J gene TRBJ2-5; TRBD2 matches 7 bases. CDR3 length: 16 residues. V trimming: 2 bases; J trimming: 2 bases; junction bases outside the gene matches: 9. The germline gives CDR1 SGHKS, CDR2 YYEKEE (reference sequence). CDR3 region: CASSFYSSGGQETQYF. Written as DNA, the CDR3 is TGTGCCAGCAGCTTCTACTCGTCGGGGGGTCAAGAGACCCAGTACTTC. Together with reference TRBV5-5 and TRBJ2-5, the CDR3 gives the full variable domain: DAGVTQSPTHLIKTRGQQVTLRCSPISGHKSVSWYQQVLGQGPQFIFQYYEKEERGRGNFPDRFSARQFPNYSSELNVNALLLGDSALYLCASSFYSSGGQETQYFGPGTRLLVL.

V usage is TRBV28 and J usage is TRBJ2-2; D perhaps matches TRBD2 (6 bases). Germline V CDR1 and CDR2: MDHEN, SYDVKM. V lost 5 bases, J lost 4 bases, and 11 bases lay in between. The CDR3 loop spans 14 amino acids. The DNA of the CDR3 is TGTGCCAGCAGTCGGAGGGTCCGCACCGGGGAGCTGTTTTTT. It codes for CASSRRVRTGELFF.

This clone was observed a handful of times. This sequence joins TRBV5-1 and TRBJ1-5, with D tentatively TRBD1 (5 bases). Germline CDR1 is SGHRS and CDR2 is YFSETQ. This CDR3 has 14 amino acids. Trimming shortened V by 1 base and J by 11 bases, and 16 bases separated the two germline ends. The CDR3 nucleotides are TGCGCCAGCAGCTTGTCAGGGTCCGGGGGGGCCCAGCATTTT. The encoded protein is CASSLSGSGGAQHF.

The chain combines TRBV19 with TRBJ1-3; the D gene is possibly TRBD1 (5 bases). Germline-derived CDR1 and CDR2 are LNHDA and SQIVND (reference sequence). V lost 6 bases, J lost 3 bases, and 18 bases lay in between. The CDR3 contains 16 residues. The CDR3 sequence is CASRPPGPLVGNTIYF. CDR3 nucleotides: TGTGCCAGTAGGCCCCCGGGACCCCTCGTTGGAAACACCATATATTTT.

In regard to this clone: The same CDR3 can be traced to other DNA sequences in this sample. This chain joins TRBV19 and TRBJ2-1, with a tentative D call TRBD2 (5 bases). CDR1 and CDR2 (germline): LNHDA, SQIVND (reference sequence). With 1 base removed from V and 0 bases from J, the gap between germline ends came to 7 bases. The CDR3 is 15 amino acids. The CDR3 nucleotides are TGTGCCAGTAGTATAGCCGGGATCTCCTACAATGAGCAGTTCTTC. Translation: CASSIAGISYNEQFF.

The chain couples TRBV6-6 to TRBJ2-7; D remains ambiguous. Trimming shortened V by 0 bases and J by 5 bases, and 11 bases separated the two germline ends. The CDR3 runs to 14 residues. Germline V gene sequence: CDR1 MNHNY, CDR2 SVGAGI (reference sequence). The CDR3 spells CASSYSSSANEQYF. The DNA for the CDR3 is TGTGCCAGCAGTTACTCATCGAGCGCGAACGAGCAGTACTTC.

The rearrangement links TRBV7-2 to TRBJ1-2, with D tentatively TRBD1 (6 bases). The CDR3 is made up of 17 amino acids. Germline CDR1 and CDR2: SGHTA and FQGNSA. Deletions cut 5 bases from V and 2 bases from J, with 21 bases between. CDR3 coding DNA: TGTGCCAGCAGCCCTGATGCGGGGGGCCAACCCAACTATGGCTACACCTTC. This codes for CASSPDAGGQPNYGYTF.

The genes are TRBV5-6 and TRBJ2-7; 13 nucleotides agree with TRBD2. With 4 bases clipped from V and 3 bases from J, the junction kept 4 bases outside the gene matches. CDR1 is SGHDT and CDR2 is YYEEEE in the germline V gene. CDR3 size: 15 residues. CDR3 DNA: TGTGCCAGCAGCCCCGGGACTAGCGGGGACTACGAGCAGTACTTC. It yields the protein CASSPGTSGDYEQYF.

V gene TRBV29-1 combines with J gene TRBJ1-2; 9 bases fit TRBD1. Germline CDR1 reads SQVTM; CDR2 reads ANQGSEA. The CDR3 totals 14 residues. V dropped 4 bases and J dropped 8; count of bases not matched to a gene: 11. DNA of the CDR3: TGCAGCGTTGCACGGACAGGGGAGGCAGGGGGCTACACCTTC. This translates into CSVARTGEAGGYTF.

The chain is built from TRBV6-5 and TRBJ2-7, with D perhaps assigned TRBD1 or TRBD2 (5 bases each). The V end lost 1 base, the J end lost 6 bases, and 7 bases lay between the germline ends. Germline V CDR1 and CDR2: MNHEY, SVGAGI. The CDR3 is 12 residues long. CDR3 nucleotide sequence: TGTGCCAGCAGTTACTTTGGGGGCGAGCAGTACTTC. It encodes CASSYFGGEQYF.

V and J are TRBV19 and TRBJ1-5; D is unresolved. Germline V gene sequence: CDR1 LNHDA, CDR2 SQIVND (reference sequence). The CDR3 extends over 13 amino acids. V shed 7 bases and J shed 7 bases, with 14 bases lying between them. The DNA for the CDR3 is TGTGCCAGTACCAGGAGTGTACGGCAGCCCCAGCATTTT. Amino acid sequence: CASTRSVRQPQHF. Drawing the rest from reference TRBV19 and TRBJ1-5, the complete variable domain is DGGITQSPKYLFRKEGQNVTLSCEQNLNHDAMYWYRQDPGQGLRLIYYSQIVNDFQKGDIAEGYSVSREKKESFPLTVTSAQKNPTAFYLCASTRSVRQPQHFGDGTRLSIL.

The gene calls are TRBV5-1 and TRBJ2-7; possibly TRBD2 for D (6 bases). This CDR3 region has 20 residues. Trimming took 0 bases from V and 3 from J, leaving 28 bases between them. The germline V gene encodes CDR1 SGHRS and CDR2 YFSETQ. CDR3 in amino acids: CASSLEGIFLATRPDYEQYF. The DNA of the CDR3 is TGCGCCAGCAGCTTGGAGGGGATATTTCTAGCGACCCGGCCCGACTACGAGCAGTACTTC.

The rearrangement links TRBV6-5 to TRBJ1-5; 8 nucleotides align to TRBD1. The germline V gene has CDR1 MNHEY and CDR2 SVGAGI. V gave up 6 bases and J gave up 2 bases; unmatched junction bases: 6. The CDR3 consists of 15 residues. The CDR3 DNA reads as TGTGCCAGCAGCCCTTTGACAGGGGGCAATCAGCCCCAGCATTTT. Translation: CASSPLTGGNQPQHF.

The chain has TRBV7-7 and TRBJ1-3; 9 bases line up with TRBD1. Germline CDR1 SSHAT, CDR2 FNYEAQ (reference sequence). The CDR3 loop spans 16 amino acids. Trimming removed 5 bases from V and 0 bases from J; junction bases left unmatched: 5. The CDR3 spells CASSTGGPDSGNTIYF. The CDR3, as DNA: TGTGCCAGCAGCACAGGGGGCCCAGACTCTGGAAACACCATATATTTT.

V usage is TRBV29-1 and J usage is TRBJ1-3; TRBD1 matches 12 bases. The CDR3 extends over 16 amino acids. Germline values: CDR1 SQVTM, CDR2 ANQGSEA. V was pared by 5 bases and J by 8 bases, with 13 bases of the junction left unmatched. The CDR3, as DNA: TGCAGCGTTATTCTCCCCTGGGGACAGGGGGCGCACACCATATATTTT. Amino acid sequence: CSVILPWGQGAHTIYF.

The chain uses TRBV28 and TRBJ2-7; D ambiguous. Germline V gene lookup returns CDR1 MDHEN and CDR2 SYDVKM. V lost 1 base to trimming and J lost 0 bases, with 10 bases between them. The CDR3 spans 15 residues. CDR3 nucleotides: TGTGCCAGCAGTTTATCGGCAGGAATCTCCTACGAGCAGTACTTC. It codes for CASSLSAGISYEQYF.

CDR3 sequence reads: CASSTGDGLNQPQHF. DNA of the CDR3: TGTGCCAGCAGCACGGGGGATGGGTTAAATCAGCCCCAGCATTTT. The V gene is TRBV7-9, the J gene TRBJ1-5, with TRBD1 as a possible D gene (5 bases). There are 15 residues in the CDR3. Germline assignment: CDR1 SEHNR and CDR2 FQNEAQ (reference sequence). Trimming pared 5 bases from V and 4 bases from J, leaving 15 bases between. Combining the CDR3 with reference TRBV7-9 and TRBJ1-5 gives the whole variable domain DTGVSQNPRHKITKRGQNVTFRCDPISEHNRLYWYRQTLGQGPEFLTYFQNEAQLEKSRLLSDRFSAERPKGSFSTLEIQRTEQGDSAMYLCASSTGDGLNQPQHFGDGTRLSIL.

The J gene is TRBJ2-7, the V gene TRBV29-1, with 8 bases lining up with TRBD1. The J segment lost 2 bases and the V segment lost 5 bases, leaving 5 bases of the junction unmatched. The CDR3 length is 13 residues. Germline CDR1 SQVTM, CDR2 ANQGSEA. In nucleotides, the CDR3 is TGCAGCGTTTTCGGGACAGGTCCCTACGAGCAGTACTTC. Encoded protein: CSVFGTGPYEQYF.

The chain employs TRBV5-1 and TRBJ1-1; no clear D. Germline V gene data show CDR1 as SGHRS and CDR2 as YFSETQ. Deletions cut 1 base from V and 3 bases from J, with 7 bases between. This CDR3 contains 13 residues. In nucleotides, the CDR3 is TGCGCCAGCAGCTTGTCGGGCTACACTGAAGCTTTCTTT. Residues: CASSLSGYTEAFF.

DNA of the CDR3: TGTGCCAGCAGCCCATCGGGGGGGACCCACTATGGCTACACCTTC. It specifies CASSPSGGTHYGYTF. The chain employs TRBV9 and TRBJ1-2, with D possibly TRBD1 on 5 matching bases. V shed 4 bases and J shed 3 bases, with 16 bases lying between them. The CDR3 runs to 15 residues. The germline CDR1 and CDR2 sequences are SGDLS and YYNGEE.

This clone has only one observation. J is TRBJ2-1 and V is TRBV9, with a tentative D call TRBD1 (6 bases). Trimming took off 3 bases at V and 8 bases at J, with 24 bases between the two ends. The CDR3 contains 17 residues. Germline lookup yields CDR1 SGDLS and CDR2 YYNGEE. CDR3 DNA: TGTGCCAGCAGCGCCCGAGTTACAGGGCCTGGCCCCCATGAGCAGTTCTTC. Protein sequence: CASSARVTGPGPHEQFF.

This clone was seen just once. The V call is TRBV4-1, the J call TRBJ1-1; unclear D gene. The CDR3 runs to 18 residues. Trimming shortened V by 0 bases and J by 1 base, and 18 bases separated the two germline ends. CDR1 is MGHRA and CDR2 is YSYEKL in the germline V gene. The DNA for the CDR3 is TGCGCCAGCAGCCAAGAAAGTGGCGGACGCCAAACGAACACTGAAGCTTTCTTT. This gives the protein CASSQESGGRQTNTEAFF.

The CDR3 here is CASSWGQGDTEAFF. The CDR3 DNA is TGTGCCAGCAGCTGGGGACAGGGCGACACTGAAGCTTTCTTT. This rearrangement joins TRBV7-3 to TRBJ1-1; TRBD1 matches 9 bases. The CDR3 runs 14 residues. With 4 bases clipped from V and 3 bases from J, the junction kept 3 bases outside the gene matches. CDR1 is SGHTA and CDR2 is FQGTGA in the germline V gene.

This clone was recorded once. The rearrangement uses TRBV11-2 and TRBJ2-7, with a possible D match to TRBD2 (6 bases). The CDR3 is 13 residues long. V lost 6 bases and J lost 0, with 9 bases in between. Looked up from germline, CDR1 is SGHAT and CDR2 is FQNNGV. The DNA for the CDR3 is TGTGCCAGCAGGGGGACTCTCTCCTACGAGCAGTACTTC. Amino acid sequence: CASRGTLSYEQYF.

The chain employs TRBV13 and TRBJ1-3; D remains unclear. Germline V CDR1 and CDR2: PRHDT, FYEKMQ (reference sequence). CDR3 length equals 18 residues. V lost 5 bases, J lost 3 bases, and 23 bases lay in between. CDR3 region: CASSPQAPGVIVGNTIYF. The CDR3 DNA reads TGTGCCAGCAGCCCCCAGGCCCCGGGAGTTATCGTTGGAAACACCATATATTTT.

The chain is built from TRBV28 and TRBJ2-5, with TRBD2 identical over 10 bases. The V gene end was trimmed by 4 bases and the J gene end by 4 bases; junction bases not matched to a gene: 15. Germline V gene sequence: CDR1 MDHEN, CDR2 SYDVKM. The length of the CDR3 is 18 residues. The CDR3 DNA reads TGTGCCAGCAGTTCTCGTCTAGCGGGAGTAGGGGTGGGAGAGACCCAGTACTTC. This encodes CASSSRLAGVGVGETQYF.

This clone appeared a single time. The gene calls are TRBV28 and TRBJ2-5, with 10 positions matching TRBD2. The CDR3 extends over 14 amino acids. V was clipped by 7 bases and J by 4 bases; unmatched bases: 6. Germline V gene sequence: CDR1 MDHEN, CDR2 SYDVKM. CDR3 coding DNA: TGTGCCAGCACCGGACTAGCGGTGATAGAGACCCAGTACTTC. Translated, it gives CASTGLAVIETQYF.